This TCR beta chain is from a study of blood T cells in healthy people across ages. Germline V gene data show CDR1 as SGHTA and CDR2 as FQGNSA. CDR3 length equals 15 residues. The germline V and J ends were trimmed by 2 bases and 4 bases, with 14 bases remaining between them. At least ten counts were recorded for this clonotype. No antigen is known for it. Aged about 6 to 95, donors were systemically healthy Caucasians from Russia. General study findings and limits: A roughly linear fall in TCR beta diversity per million T cells was seen with increasing age.

Primers used in a second PCR of roughly 6 to 11 cycles were a sample-barcoded 5' primer and a J-beta primer mix. Every cDNA was tagged by a template-switch adaptor with 12 random nucleotides. Each of the samples gave a minimum of 3 million paired-end reads that contained CDR3. A single record per CDR3 protein comes from TCRdb applying MiXCR to the 5' RACE reads. The top ten hold 15% of the sample, which has about 650,000 distinct CDR3 sequences, roughly 30% seen once. This clonotype was obtained from a woman older than 75 in good health. The V call is TRBV7-2, the J call TRBJ2-5; D tentatively reads TRBD1 or TRBD2 (6 bases each). Sequencing was performed on blood. The CDR3 region has the DNA TGTGCCAGCAGCTTAATCCCGGGGGCCGGAGAGACCCAGTACTTC. Translation gives CASSLIPGAGETQYF.